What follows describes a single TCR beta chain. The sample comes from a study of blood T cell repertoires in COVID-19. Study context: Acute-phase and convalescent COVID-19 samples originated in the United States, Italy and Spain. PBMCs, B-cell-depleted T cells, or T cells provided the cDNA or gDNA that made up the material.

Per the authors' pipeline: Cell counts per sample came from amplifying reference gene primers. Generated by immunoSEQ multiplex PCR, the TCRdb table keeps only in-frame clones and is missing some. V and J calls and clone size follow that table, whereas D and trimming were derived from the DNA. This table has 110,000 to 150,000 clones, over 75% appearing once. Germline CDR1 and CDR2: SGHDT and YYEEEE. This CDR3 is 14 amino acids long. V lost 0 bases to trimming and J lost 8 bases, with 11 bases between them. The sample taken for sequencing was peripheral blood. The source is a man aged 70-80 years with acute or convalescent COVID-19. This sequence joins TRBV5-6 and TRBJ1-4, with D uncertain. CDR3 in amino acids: CASSLGAVNEKLFF. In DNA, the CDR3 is TGTGCCAGCAGCTTGGGGGCTGTTAACGAAAAACTGTTTTTT.